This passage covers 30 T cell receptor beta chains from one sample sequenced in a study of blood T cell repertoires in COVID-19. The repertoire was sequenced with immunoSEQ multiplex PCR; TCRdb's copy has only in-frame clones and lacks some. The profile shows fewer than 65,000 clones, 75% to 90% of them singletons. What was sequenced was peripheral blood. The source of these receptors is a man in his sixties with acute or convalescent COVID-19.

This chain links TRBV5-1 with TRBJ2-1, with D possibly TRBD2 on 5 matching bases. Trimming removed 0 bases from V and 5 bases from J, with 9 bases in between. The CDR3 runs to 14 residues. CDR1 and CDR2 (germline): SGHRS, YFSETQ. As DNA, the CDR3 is TGCGCCAGCAGCTTGGAGAGGGAGAACAATGAGCAGTTCTTC. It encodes CASSLERENNEQFF.

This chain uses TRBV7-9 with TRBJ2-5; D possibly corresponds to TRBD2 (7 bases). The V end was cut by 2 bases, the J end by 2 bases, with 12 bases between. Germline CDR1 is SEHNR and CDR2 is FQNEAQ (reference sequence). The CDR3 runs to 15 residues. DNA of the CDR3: TGTGCCAGCAGCTTAATGAGGGGGGGACAAGAGACCCAGTACTTC. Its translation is CASSLMRGGQETQYF. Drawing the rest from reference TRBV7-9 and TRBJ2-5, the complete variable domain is DTGVSQNPRHKITKRGQNVTFRCDPISEHNRLYWYRQTLGQGPEFLTYFQNEAQLEKSRLLSDRFSAERPKGSFSTLEIQRTEQGDSAMYLCASSLMRGGQETQYFGPGTRLLVL.

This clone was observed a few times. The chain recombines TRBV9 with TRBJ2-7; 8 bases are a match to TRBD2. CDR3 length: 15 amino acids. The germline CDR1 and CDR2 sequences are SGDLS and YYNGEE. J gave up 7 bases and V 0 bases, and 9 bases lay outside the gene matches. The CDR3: CASSVGVAGYYEQYF. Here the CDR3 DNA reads TGTGCCAGCAGCGTAGGGGTAGCGGGGTATTATGAGCAGTACTTC.

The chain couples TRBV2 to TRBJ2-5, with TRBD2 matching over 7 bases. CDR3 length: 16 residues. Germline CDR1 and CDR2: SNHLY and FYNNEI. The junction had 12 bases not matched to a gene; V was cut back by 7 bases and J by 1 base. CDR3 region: CASKLGVGGGQETQYF. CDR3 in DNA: TGTGCCAGCAAGTTGGGCGTTGGCGGGGGCCAAGAGACCCAGTACTTC.

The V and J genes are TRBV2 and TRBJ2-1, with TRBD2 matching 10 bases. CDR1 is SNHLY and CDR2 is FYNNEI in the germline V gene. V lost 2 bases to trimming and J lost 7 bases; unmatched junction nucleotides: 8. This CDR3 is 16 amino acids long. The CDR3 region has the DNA TGTGCCAGCAGTGAACTAGCGGGAGCCTCAGCGAATGAGCAGTTCTTC. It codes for CASSELAGASANEQFF.

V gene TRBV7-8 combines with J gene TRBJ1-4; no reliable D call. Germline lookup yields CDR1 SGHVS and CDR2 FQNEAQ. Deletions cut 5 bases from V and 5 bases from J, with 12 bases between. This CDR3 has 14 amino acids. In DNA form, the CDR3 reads TGTGCCAGCAGCAGCTTAGTCCGGAATGAAAAACTGTTTTTT. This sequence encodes CASSSLVRNEKLFF.

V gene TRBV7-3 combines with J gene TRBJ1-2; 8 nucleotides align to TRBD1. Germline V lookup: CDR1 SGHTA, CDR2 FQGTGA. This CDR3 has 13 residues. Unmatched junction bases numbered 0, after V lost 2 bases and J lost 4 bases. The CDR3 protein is CASSLGTGYGYTF. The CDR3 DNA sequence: TGTGCCAGCAGCTTAGGGACAGGCTATGGCTACACCTTC.

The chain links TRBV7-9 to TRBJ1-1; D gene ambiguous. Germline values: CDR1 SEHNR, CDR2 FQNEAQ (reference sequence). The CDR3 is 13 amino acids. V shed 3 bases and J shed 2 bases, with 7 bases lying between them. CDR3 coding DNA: TGTGCCAGCAGCTTTGGGCCTAACACTGAAGCTTTCTTT. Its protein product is CASSFGPNTEAFF.

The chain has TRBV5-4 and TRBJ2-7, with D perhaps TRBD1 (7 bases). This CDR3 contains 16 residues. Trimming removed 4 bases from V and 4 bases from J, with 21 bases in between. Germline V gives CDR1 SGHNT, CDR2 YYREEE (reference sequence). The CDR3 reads CASSPLPGQGGYEQYF. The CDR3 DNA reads TGTGCCAGCAGCCCCTTACCGGGGCAGGGGGGATACGAGCAGTACTTC.

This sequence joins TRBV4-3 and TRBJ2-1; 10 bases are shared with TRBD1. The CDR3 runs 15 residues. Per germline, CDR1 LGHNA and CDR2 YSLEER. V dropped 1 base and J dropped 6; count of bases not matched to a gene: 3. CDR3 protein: CASSQADRGPNEQFF. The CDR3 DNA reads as TGCGCCAGCAGCCAAGCTGACAGGGGGCCCAATGAGCAGTTCTTC.

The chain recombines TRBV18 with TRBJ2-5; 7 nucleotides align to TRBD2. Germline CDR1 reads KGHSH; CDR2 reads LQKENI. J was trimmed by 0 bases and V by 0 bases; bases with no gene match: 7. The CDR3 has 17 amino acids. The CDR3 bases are TGTGCCAGCTCACCACCCCTCGGGGCGGGGGACCAAGAGACCCAGTACTTC. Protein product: CASSPPLGAGDQETQYF.

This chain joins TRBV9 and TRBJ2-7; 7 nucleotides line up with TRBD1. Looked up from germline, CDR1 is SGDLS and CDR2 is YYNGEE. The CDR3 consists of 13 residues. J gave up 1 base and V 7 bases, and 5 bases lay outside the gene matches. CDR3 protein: CASGPTGSYEQYF. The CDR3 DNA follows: TGTGCCAGCGGCCCGACAGGGTCCTACGAGCAGTACTTC. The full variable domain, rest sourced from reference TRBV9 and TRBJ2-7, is DSGVTQTPKHLITATGQRVTLRCSPRSGDLSVYWYQQSLDQGLQFLIQYYNGEERAKGNILERFSAQQFPDLHSELNLSSLELGDSALYFCASGPTGSYEQYFGPGTRLTVT.

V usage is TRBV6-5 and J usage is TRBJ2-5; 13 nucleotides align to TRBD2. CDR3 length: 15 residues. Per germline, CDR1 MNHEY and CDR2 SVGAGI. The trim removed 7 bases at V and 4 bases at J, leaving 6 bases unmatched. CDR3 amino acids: CASTRTSGSRETQYF. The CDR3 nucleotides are TGTGCCAGCACTAGGACTAGCGGGAGTCGAGAGACCCAGTACTTC.

The chain's CDR3 is CASRNRVRDTEAFF. The CDR3 DNA reads as TGCGCCAGCAGAAACAGAGTCAGGGACACTGAAGCTTTCTTT. The chain uses TRBV4-1 and TRBJ1-1, with TRBD1 as a possible D gene (5 bases). Between the trimmed V and J ends, which lost 6 bases and 3 bases, there was a span of 14 bases. The germline V gene has CDR1 MGHRA and CDR2 YSYEKL. The CDR3 has 14 amino acids.

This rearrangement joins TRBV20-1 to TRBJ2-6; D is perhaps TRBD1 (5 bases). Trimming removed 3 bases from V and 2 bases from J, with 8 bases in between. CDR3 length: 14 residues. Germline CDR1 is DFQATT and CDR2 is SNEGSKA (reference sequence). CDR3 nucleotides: TGCAGTGCTAGTAGGGGCACTGGGGCCAACGTCCTGACTTTC. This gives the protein CSASRGTGANVLTF.

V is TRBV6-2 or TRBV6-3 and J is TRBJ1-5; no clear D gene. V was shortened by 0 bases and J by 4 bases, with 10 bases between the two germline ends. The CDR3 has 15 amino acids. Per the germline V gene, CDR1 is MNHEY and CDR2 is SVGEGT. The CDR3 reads CASSYSKTFNQPQHF. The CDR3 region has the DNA TGTGCCAGCAGTTACTCTAAGACATTTAATCAGCCCCAGCATTTT.

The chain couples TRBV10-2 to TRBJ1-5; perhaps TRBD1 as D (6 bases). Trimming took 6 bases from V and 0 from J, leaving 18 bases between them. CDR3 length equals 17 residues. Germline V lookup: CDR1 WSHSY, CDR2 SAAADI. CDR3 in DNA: TGCGCCAGCAGCCGGACTTGGACAGATAATAGCAATCAGCCCCAGCATTTT. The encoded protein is CASSRTWTDNSNQPQHF.

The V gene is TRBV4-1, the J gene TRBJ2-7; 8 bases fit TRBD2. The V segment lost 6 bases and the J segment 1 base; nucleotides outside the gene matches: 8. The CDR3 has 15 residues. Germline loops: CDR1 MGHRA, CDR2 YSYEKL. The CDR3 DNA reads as TGCGCCAGCAGTTCTCAAGCGGGAGTTTCCTACGAGCAGTACTTC. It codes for CASSSQAGVSYEQYF.

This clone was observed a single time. The CDR3 protein is CAIGTGGMNTEAFF. Written as DNA, the CDR3 is TGTGCCATCGGAACAGGGGGAATGAACACTGAAGCTTTCTTT. The J gene is TRBJ1-1, the V gene TRBV10-3, with 8 positions matching TRBD1. Germline V CDR1 and CDR2: ENHRY, SYGVKD. The CDR3 has 14 residues. V was clipped by 8 bases and J by 0 bases; unmatched bases: 5.

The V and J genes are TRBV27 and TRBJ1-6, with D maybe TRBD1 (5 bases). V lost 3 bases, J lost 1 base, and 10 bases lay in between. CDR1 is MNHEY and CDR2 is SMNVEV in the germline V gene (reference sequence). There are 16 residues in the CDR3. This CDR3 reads CASSFSGRSYNSPLHF. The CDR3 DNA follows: TGTGCCAGCAGTTTTTCAGGGAGGTCCTATAATTCACCCCTCCACTTT.

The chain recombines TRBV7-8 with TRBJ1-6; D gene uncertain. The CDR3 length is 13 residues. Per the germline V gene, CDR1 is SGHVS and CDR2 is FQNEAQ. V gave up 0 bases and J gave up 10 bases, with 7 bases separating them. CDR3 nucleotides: TGTGCCAGCAGCTTAGCGCGGGAATCACCCCTCCACTTT. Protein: CASSLARESPLHF.

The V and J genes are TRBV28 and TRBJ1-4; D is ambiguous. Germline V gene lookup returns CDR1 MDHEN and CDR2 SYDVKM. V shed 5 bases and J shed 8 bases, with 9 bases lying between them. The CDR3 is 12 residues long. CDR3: CASSEEREKLFF. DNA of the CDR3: TGTGCCAGCAGTGAGGAGCGGGAAAAACTGTTTTTT.

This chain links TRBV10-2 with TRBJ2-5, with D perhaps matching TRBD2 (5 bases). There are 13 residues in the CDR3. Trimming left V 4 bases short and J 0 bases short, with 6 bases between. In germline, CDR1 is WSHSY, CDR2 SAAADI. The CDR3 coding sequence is TGCGCCAGCAGTGGGACTTACCAAGAGACCCAGTACTTC. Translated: CASSGTYQETQYF.

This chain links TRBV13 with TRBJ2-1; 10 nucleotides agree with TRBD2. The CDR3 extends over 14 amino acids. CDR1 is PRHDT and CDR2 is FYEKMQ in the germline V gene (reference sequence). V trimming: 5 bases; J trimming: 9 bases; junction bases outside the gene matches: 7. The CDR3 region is CASSLSGLAAEQFF. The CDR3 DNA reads TGTGCCAGCAGCCTATCTGGACTAGCGGCTGAGCAGTTCTTC.

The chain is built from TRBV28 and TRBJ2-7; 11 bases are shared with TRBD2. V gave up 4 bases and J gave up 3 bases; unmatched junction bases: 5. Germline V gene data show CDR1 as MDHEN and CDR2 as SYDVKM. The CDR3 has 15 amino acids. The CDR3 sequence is CASSSVAGGNYEQYF. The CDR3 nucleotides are TGTGCCAGCAGTTCGGTAGCGGGAGGGAACTACGAGCAGTACTTC.

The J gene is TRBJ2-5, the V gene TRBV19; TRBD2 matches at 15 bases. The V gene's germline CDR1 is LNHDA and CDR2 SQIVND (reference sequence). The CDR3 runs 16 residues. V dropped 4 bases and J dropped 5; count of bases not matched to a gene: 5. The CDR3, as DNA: TGTGCCAGTAGTAGAACCGGACTAGCGGGGGGGGAGACCCAGTACTTC. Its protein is CASSRTGLAGGETQYF.

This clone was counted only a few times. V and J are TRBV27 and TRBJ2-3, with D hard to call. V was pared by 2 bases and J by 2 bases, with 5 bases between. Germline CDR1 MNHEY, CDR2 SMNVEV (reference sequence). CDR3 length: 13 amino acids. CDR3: CASSLRVTDTQYF. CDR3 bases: TGTGCCAGCAGTTTAAGAGTCACAGATACGCAGTATTTT.

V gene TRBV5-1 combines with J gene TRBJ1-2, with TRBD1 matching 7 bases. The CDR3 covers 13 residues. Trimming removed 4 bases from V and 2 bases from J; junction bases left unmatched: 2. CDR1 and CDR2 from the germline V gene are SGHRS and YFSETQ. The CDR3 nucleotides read TGCGCCAGCAGCAAGGGACAGAACTATGGCTACACCTTC. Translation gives CASSKGQNYGYTF.

Here the CDR3 reads CASRTGYTGELFF. CDR3 DNA: TGTGCCAGCAGGACAGGTTACACCGGGGAGCTGTTTTTT. The chain links TRBV21-1 to TRBJ2-2; TRBD1 is the table's D call, not checked against the DNA. TRBV21-1 is noted as a pseudogene. The CDR3 has 13 residues.

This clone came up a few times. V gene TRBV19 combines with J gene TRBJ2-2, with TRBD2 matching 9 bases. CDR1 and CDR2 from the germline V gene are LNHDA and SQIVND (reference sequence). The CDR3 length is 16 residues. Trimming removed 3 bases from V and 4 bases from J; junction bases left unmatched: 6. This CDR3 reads CASSIASGGSTGELFF. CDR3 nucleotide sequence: TGTGCCAGTAGTATTGCGAGCGGGGGGTCCACCGGGGAGCTGTTTTTT.